This T cell receptor beta chain was observed in a study of blood T cell repertoires in COVID-19. Study background: Donors in the United States, Italy and Spain gave samples during acute or convalescent COVID-19. PBMCs, B-cell-depleted T cells, or T cells were the source of the cDNA or gDNA that made up the material.

The germline gives CDR1 GTSNPN, CDR2 SVGIG (reference sequence). Trimming cost V 4 bases and J 7 bases; bases outside gene matches: 1. The CDR3 has 12 amino acids. In the authors' workflow: Researchers report that nucleated cell counts were estimated from reference gene primer amplification. The assay was immunoSEQ multiplex PCR, and TCRdb's table has in-frame clones only and misses some. V, J and clone size are those of that table, while D and trimming were read from the DNA. Of 200,000 or so clones listed, 82% are singletons. The receptor comes from a human donor with acute or convalescent COVID-19. The donor label of this sample is uncertain. The source material was peripheral blood. J is TRBJ2-5 and V is TRBV30, with 12 bases that match TRBD2. CDR3 bases: TGTGCCTGGACTAGCGGGGGGGGGACCCAGTACTTC. Translation gives CAWTSGGGTQYF.